The subject of this entry is one T cell receptor (beta chain). These data come from a study of blood T cell repertoires in COVID-19. Data came from immunoSEQ multiplex PCR; TCRdb stores just in-frame clones and leaves some out. The profile shows under 300,000 clones, around 88% of them singletons. Per germline, CDR1 KGHSH and CDR2 LQKENI. The CDR3 has 15 residues. V shed 1 base and J 2 bases; nucleotides not matched to a gene: 4. The TCR sequence derives from a woman in her 70s with COVID-19, enrolled during active disease. The chain carries TRBV18 and TRBJ2-5, with 7 nucleotides matching TRBD2. Sequencing was done on a sample of peripheral blood. DNA for the CDR3: TGTGCCAGCTCACCACTTGGCGGGGGACAAGAGACCCAGTACTTC. This encodes CASSPLGGGQETQYF.